A single sample gave rise to the 31 T cell receptor beta chains below, sequenced in a study of tumor-infiltrating lymphocytes in oesophageal squamous cell carcinoma. TCRdb re-called the reads through MiXCR, storing one row per CDR3 protein. Altogether 12,000 or so distinct CDR3 sequences are present, 50% to 60% being singletons, with the ten largest covering under 60%. What was sequenced was blood. All receptors derive from a female donor with esophageal squamous cell carcinoma.

This clonotype was detected ten times or more. The V gene is TRBV6-2 or TRBV6-3, the J gene TRBJ2-7; D ambiguous. The CDR3 contains 14 residues. Germline values: CDR1 MNHEY, CDR2 SVGEGT. Trimming left V 0 bases short and J 4 bases short, with 10 bases between. CDR3 residues: CASSYSWVEYEQYF. The CDR3 DNA sequence: TGTGCCAGCAGTTACTCGTGGGTAGAGTACGAGCAGTACTTC.

J is TRBJ2-5 and V is TRBV28; a possible D gene is TRBD2 (6 bases). The germline V gene has CDR1 MDHEN and CDR2 SYDVKM. The CDR3 contains 14 residues. V gave up 7 bases and J gave up 11 bases, with 23 bases separating them. CDR3 DNA sequence: TGTGCCAGCATTGGGGCGGGGCTAAAACATGAGCAGTACTTC. It encodes CASIGAGLKHEQYF. Filled out from reference TRBV28 and TRBJ2-5, the complete variable domain reads DVKVTQSSRYLVKRTGEKVFLECVQDMDHENMFWYRQDPGLGLRLIYFSYDVKMKEKGDIPEGYSVSREKKERFSLILESASTNQTSMYLCASIGAGLKHEQYFGPGTRLLVL.

The chain has TRBV6-8 and TRBJ2-5, with D possibly TRBD2 on 6 matching bases. The DNA end is a closer match to TRBJ2-1, so the J assignment may be wrong. CDR1 and CDR2 (germline): MNHGY, SAAAGT. This CDR3 is 16 amino acids long. The CDR3 sequence is CASRRFSGDSYNEQFF. The CDR3 DNA follows: TGTGCCAGCCGACGATTTAGCGGAGACTCCTACAATGAGCAGTTCTTC.

This clonotype was observed at least ten times. The chain recombines TRBV5-4 with TRBJ1-2, with D possibly TRBD1 on 6 matching bases. Germline lookup yields CDR1 SGHNT and CDR2 YYREEE (reference sequence). Trimming cost V 3 bases and J 3 bases, with 18 bases left between them. The CDR3 totals 16 residues. CDR3 nucleotides: TGTGCCAGCAGCTCACCCGGGGGGCGGATGGACTATGGCTACACCTTC. As protein: CASSSPGGRMDYGYTF. Full variable domain (missing parts from reference TRBV5-4 and TRBJ1-2): ETGVTQSPTHLIKTRGQQVTLRCSSQSGHNTVSWYQQALGQGPQFIFQYYREEENGRGNFPPRFSGLQFPNYSSELNVNALELDDSALYLCASSSPGGRMDYGYTFGSGTRLTVV.

This clonotype was observed a handful of times. The chain joins TRBV10-2 to TRBJ2-1, with 7 bases matching TRBD1. From germline, CDR1 is WSHSY and CDR2 SAAADI. The CDR3 has 13 residues. With 8 bases clipped from V and 2 bases from J, the junction kept 3 bases outside the gene matches. The CDR3 loop reads CASWTGPYNEQFF. In DNA form, the CDR3 reads TGCGCCAGCTGGACAGGCCCCTACAATGAGCAGTTCTTC.

By proportion, this clonotype is medium-sized. This sequence joins TRBV7-2 and TRBJ1-1; D is ambiguous. V lost 0 bases to trimming and J lost 7 bases, with 3 bases between them. This CDR3 has 11 residues. The germline V gene encodes CDR1 SGHTA and CDR2 FQGNSA. CDR3 coding DNA: TGTGCCAGCAGCTTAGCGGTTGAAGCTTTCTTT. Residues: CASSLAVEAFF.

This clonotype has just one count. This chain connects TRBV6-1 to TRBJ2-6; D is unresolved. This CDR3 is built from 11 residues. Trimming removed 8 bases at V and 5 bases at J, with 4 bases between. CDR1 is MNHNS and CDR2 is SASEGT in the germline V gene. The CDR3 reads CASLRANVLTF. The CDR3 DNA follows: TGTGCCAGCCTGAGGGCCAACGTCCTGACTTTC.

A remark on this clonotype: This may be a read error: a much more frequent sequence differs by one nucleotide. The chain joins TRBV10-1 to TRBJ2-5; TRBD2 agrees at 10 bases. Trimming took 6 bases from V and 11 from J; bases not matched to a gene: 15. CDR3 length: 15 residues. Germline V gives CDR1 WNHNN, CDR2 SYGVQD (reference sequence). The CDR3 spells CASSPGLASNNEQYF. Here the CDR3 DNA reads TGCGCCAGCAGCCCGGGACTAGCGTCCAATAATGAGCAGTACTTC.

This clonotype is labeled as large. The chain carries TRBV7-2 and TRBJ1-5; TRBD1 agrees at 10 bases. The CDR3 is 15 amino acids. Germline CDR1 is SGHTA and CDR2 is FQGNSA. Losses at the gene ends were 1 base for V and 7 bases for J; bases not matched to a gene: 4. The CDR3 reads CASSLVGTGEQPQHF. The CDR3 region has the DNA TGTGCCAGCAGCTTAGTTGGGACAGGGGAGCAGCCCCAGCATTTT. The full variable domain, rest sourced from reference TRBV7-2 and TRBJ1-5, is GAGVSQSPSNKVTEKGKDVELRCDPISGHTALYWYRQSLGQGLEFLIYFQGNSAPDKSGLPSDRFSAERTGGSVSTLTIQRTQQEDSAVYLCASSLVGTGEQPQHFGDGTRLSIL.

This clonotype occurred a few times. This chain links TRBV27 with TRBJ2-1; D is unclear. CDR1 is MNHEY, CDR2 SMNVEV, per germline (reference sequence). V lost 4 bases and J lost 7, with 11 bases in between. This CDR3 comprises 13 residues. The CDR3 coding sequence is TGTGCCAGCAGTTCCGCAGGTTCAAATGAGCAGTTCTTC. Amino acids: CASSSAGSNEQFF.

The J gene is TRBJ2-3, the V gene TRBV7-8; D is undetermined. The closer fit of TRBJ2-1 to the DNA end suggests the J call may be wrong. There are 13 residues in the CDR3. The germline V gene has CDR1 SGHVS and CDR2 FQNEAQ. Here the CDR3 reads CASSPGGPNEQFF. The CDR3, as DNA: TGTGCCAGCAGCCCAGGTGGGCCTAATGAGCAGTTCTTC.

This sequence joins TRBV12-3 or TRBV12-4 and TRBJ2-7; D might be TRBD1 or TRBD2, each matching 5 bases. With 5 bases removed from V and 2 bases from J, the gap between germline ends came to 16 bases. There are 15 residues in the CDR3. DNA of the CDR3: TGTGCCAGCAGTAACCTCCGGGACGGGACCTACGAGCAGTACTTC. This gives the protein CASSNLRDGTYEQYF.

Within the sample, this clonotype is large. The rearrangement joins TRBV7-2 to TRBJ1-5; D is possibly TRBD1 (5 bases). Trimming took off 1 base at V and 0 bases at J, with 10 bases between the two ends. The CDR3 loop spans 16 amino acids. Per germline, CDR1 SGHTA and CDR2 FQGNSA. The CDR3 bases are TGTGCCAGCAGCTTAGGGCTCAGGGATAGCAATCAGCCCCAGCATTTT. It yields the protein CASSLGLRDSNQPQHF.

This chain links TRBV7-3 with TRBJ2-3; D is unclear. The ends were cut back, 5 bases at V and 6 bases at J, with 18 bases in the middle. The CDR3 runs to 15 residues. Germline loops: CDR1 SGHTA, CDR2 FQGTGA. The CDR3 bases are TGTGCCAGCAGCGGGTCCGGTGGGGTGTTTGATACGCAGTATTTT. Residues: CASSGSGGVFDTQYF.

This chain links TRBV12-3 or TRBV12-4 with TRBJ2-6; 7 nucleotides match TRBD1. This CDR3 contains 18 residues. The trim removed 5 bases at V and 2 bases at J, leaving 12 bases unmatched. CDR3 residues: CASSQDRVTATGANVLTF. The CDR3 coding sequence is TGTGCCAGCAGTCAAGACAGGGTAACCGCCACTGGGGCCAACGTCCTGACTTTC.

CDR3 loop: CASMGGFPQETQYF. For the CDR3, the DNA is TGTGCCAGCATGGGAGGGTTCCCACAAGAGACCCAGTACTTC. The V and J genes are TRBV25-1 and TRBJ2-1; 7 bases line up with TRBD2. The DNA end lines up better with TRBJ2-5; the J call may be wrong. The CDR3 is made up of 14 amino acids. Germline V gene data show CDR1 as MGHDK and CDR2 as SYGVNS.

The rearrangement links TRBV7-6 to TRBJ2-6; TRBD1 matches 9 bases. TRBJ2-1 matches the DNA end more closely, so the J call is doubtful. The CDR3 loop spans 17 amino acids. Per the germline V gene, CDR1 is SGHVS and CDR2 is FNYEAQ. The CDR3 region is CASSLMSGQGPAYEQFF. In nucleotides, the CDR3 is TGTGCCAGCAGCTTAATGTCGGGACAGGGACCAGCCTACGAGCAGTTCTTC.

A single count supports this clonotype. Likely a read error: the CDR3 ends without its conserved phenylalanine or tryptophan. It is unclear where the CDR3 begins or ends on the DNA, so no DNA is shown, and the CDR3 is as TCRdb lists it. V gene TRBV28 combines with J gene TRBJ2-1; TRBD1 is taken as the D call from the table, unchecked against the DNA. The germline V gene has CDR1 MDHEN and CDR2 SYDVKM. The CDR3 has 16 residues if both end residues are counted. The CDR3 sequence is CASRGTQTNYGYTFGS.

The chain has TRBV7-6 and TRBJ2-4, with 8 positions matching TRBD1. The J call may be faulty, since TRBJ2-7 better matches the DNA end. CDR3 length: 15 residues. Germline values: CDR1 SGHVS, CDR2 FNYEAQ. The CDR3 region has the DNA TGTGCCAGCAGCGAACACCAGGGGGCCGGCTACGAGCAGTACTTC. Protein: CASSEHQGAGYEQYF.

CDR3 residues: CASSFNRDLYEQYF. The CDR3 DNA follows: TGTGCCAGCAGTTTTAACAGGGACCTCTACGAGCAGTACTTC. The gene calls are TRBV6-2 or TRBV6-3 and TRBJ2-7, with D possibly being TRBD1 (6 bases). The germline V gene has CDR1 MNHEY and CDR2 SVGEGT. V was trimmed by 4 bases and J by 3 bases, leaving 13 bases between them. The CDR3 sequence is 14 residues long.

The rearrangement links TRBV7-6 to TRBJ2-7; no definite D call. Trimming cost V 5 bases and J 10 bases, with 18 bases left between them. The CDR3 runs 13 residues. Germline V CDR1 and CDR2: SGHVS, FNYEAQ. The CDR3 DNA sequence: TGTGCCAGCAGCCCCGGGCCTCACGGAGCCCAGTACTTC. Residues: CASSPGPHGAQYF.

The chain carries TRBV6-1 and TRBJ2-7; 7 nucleotides agree with TRBD1. CDR1 and CDR2 (germline): MNHNS, SASEGT. Losses at the gene ends were 4 bases for V and 2 bases for J; bases not matched to a gene: 5. The CDR3 spans 14 residues. As DNA, the CDR3 is TGTGCCAGCAGTGTCCGACAGGGAACCTACGAGCAGTACTTC. Translation gives CASSVRQGTYEQYF.

V and J are TRBV6-6 and TRBJ2-1, with 14 nucleotides matching TRBD2. CDR1 is MNHNY and CDR2 is SVGAGI in the germline V gene (reference sequence). The CDR3 has 16 amino acids. The J segment lost 4 bases and the V segment lost 4 bases, leaving 3 bases of the junction unmatched. Written as DNA, the CDR3 is TGTGCCAGCAGTTGGACTAGCGGGAGGCCTTACAATGAGCAGTTCTTC. As protein: CASSWTSGRPYNEQFF.

The chain has TRBV7-6 and TRBJ2-4; 9 bases match TRBD2. TRBJ2-5 explains the end of the DNA better; the J call may be wrong. The CDR3 is made up of 16 amino acids. Germline CDR1 and CDR2: SGHVS and FNYEAQ. CDR3 loop: CASSLLAGITQETQYF. CDR3 DNA: TGTGCCAGCAGCTTGCTAGCGGGGATCACCCAAGAGACCCAGTACTTC.

This chain joins TRBV12-3 or TRBV12-4 and TRBJ1-2; 8 bases line up with TRBD1. The J segment lost 5 bases and the V segment lost 6 bases, leaving 8 bases of the junction unmatched. CDR3 size: 14 residues. The CDR3 nucleotides are TGTGCCAGCAGCTGGACAGGGACGGGTTATGGCTACACCTTC. This gives the protein CASSWTGTGYGYTF.

The CDR3 sequence: CASSLQAGGPYEQFF. DNA of the CDR3: TGTGCCAGCAGTTTACAAGCGGGAGGGCCGTATGAGCAGTTCTTC. The chain employs TRBV12-3 or TRBV12-4 and TRBJ2-5; 10 positions match TRBD2. With the DNA end fitting TRBJ2-1 better, the J assignment may be wrong. The CDR3 has 15 amino acids.

The chain recombines TRBV6-4 with TRBJ2-3; 10 positions match TRBD2. V was clipped by 6 bases and J by 1 base; unmatched bases: 4. The germline V gene encodes CDR1 MRHNA and CDR2 SNTAGT. The CDR3 spans 15 residues. CDR3 coding DNA: TGTGCCAGCAGCCCGAGCGGGGGGGGCACAGATACGCAGTATTTT. This codes for CASSPSGGGTDTQYF.

The V and J genes are TRBV7-8 and TRBJ1-2; the D gene is possibly TRBD1 (5 bases). Germline V gene sequence: CDR1 SGHVS, CDR2 FQNEAQ. V lost 1 base and J 6 bases, leaving 6 bases between the germline ends. This CDR3 has 12 amino acids. The CDR3 sequence: CASSLVGDGYTF. The CDR3 DNA reads as TGTGCCAGCAGCTTAGTGGGGGATGGCTACACCTTC. Full variable domain (outside the CDR3, taken from reference TRBV7-8 and TRBJ1-2): GAGVSQSPRYKVAKRGQDVALRCDPISGHVSLFWYQQALGQGPEFLTYFQNEAQLDKSGLPSDRFFAERPEGSVSTLKIQRTQQEDSAVYLCASSLVGDGYTFGSGTRLTVV.

This clonotype is medium-sized in the sample. This chain links TRBV6-1 with TRBJ2-6; D not resolved. The germline V gene encodes CDR1 MNHNS and CDR2 SASEGT. This CDR3 has 16 residues. Between the trimmed V and J ends, which lost 7 bases and 0 bases, there was a span of 13 bases. The chain's CDR3 is CASTPGRPSGANVLTF. The CDR3 region has the DNA TGTGCCAGCACCCCAGGACGGCCCTCTGGGGCCAACGTCCTGACTTTC.

The table lists this clonotype with a few counts. The chain is built from TRBV7-6 and TRBJ2-5, with D unclear. This CDR3 region has 15 residues. V was trimmed by 0 bases and J by 2 bases, leaving 10 bases between them. Looked up from germline, CDR1 is SGHVS and CDR2 is FNYEAQ. The CDR3 DNA is TGTGCCAGCAGCTTAGCGCTTGCACGACAAGAGACCCAGTACTTC. Its translation: CASSLALARQETQYF. The full variable domain, completed using reference TRBV7-6 and TRBJ2-5, is GAGVSQSPRYKVTKRGQDVALRCDPISGHVSLYWYRQALGQGPEFLTYFNYEAQQDKSGLPNDRFSAERPEGSISTLTIQRTEQRDSAMYRCASSLALARQETQYFGPGTRLLVL.

The J gene is TRBJ2-3, the V gene TRBV7-9, with 7 bases identical to TRBD1. Near its end, the DNA agrees better with TRBJ1-1, so the J call may be wrong. Germline CDR1 and CDR2: SEHNR and FQNEAQ (reference sequence). This CDR3 is built from 14 residues. CDR3 coding DNA: TGTGCCAGCAGCCAGGCGGACAGGCGAACTGAAGCTTTCTTT. It translates to CASSQADRRTEAFF.